The clone carrying this T cell receptor beta chain was detected only once. Its antigen is as yet unknown. These data originate in a study of T cell responses to AZD1222 COVID-19 vaccine. Study conclusions and caveats: Dominant CD4 TCR responses targeted spike regions 160-218 and 743-854.

Clones were sequenced by immunoSEQ multiplex PCR, and TCRdb holds only the in-frame ones, with some missing. This table has roughly 91,000 clones, roughly 90% appearing once. Trimming at V came to 0 bases and at J to 0 bases, leaving 9 bases not matched to a gene. The CDR3 length is 19 residues. Germline CDR1 LGHNA, CDR2 YNFKEQ. The genes are TRBV4-2 and TRBJ2-2, with 8 nucleotides matching TRBD2. This TCR was recovered from an adult in good health. The material sequenced was peripheral blood, taken on day 0 of AZD1222 vaccination. The CDR3 region is CASSQDFAGGRSNTGELFF. The CDR3 DNA reads as TGTGCCAGCAGCCAAGATTTCGCCGGCGGGAGGTCGAACACCGGGGAGCTGTTTTTT.